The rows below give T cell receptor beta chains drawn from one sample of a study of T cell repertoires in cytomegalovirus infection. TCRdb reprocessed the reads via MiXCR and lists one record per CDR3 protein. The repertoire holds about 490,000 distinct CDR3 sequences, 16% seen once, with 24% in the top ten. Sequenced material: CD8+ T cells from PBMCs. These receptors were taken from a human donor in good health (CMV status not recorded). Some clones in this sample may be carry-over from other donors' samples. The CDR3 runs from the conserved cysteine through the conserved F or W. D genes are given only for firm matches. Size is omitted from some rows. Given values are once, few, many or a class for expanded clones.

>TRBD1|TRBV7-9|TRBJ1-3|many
TGTGCCAGCAGCCTCATACAGGGGTCACCTGGAAACACCATATATTTT
CASSLIQGSPGNTIYF
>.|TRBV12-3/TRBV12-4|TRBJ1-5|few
TGTGCCAGCAGCGAACAGGGAGAAGGCAATCAGCCCCAGCATTTT
CASSEQGEGNQPQHF
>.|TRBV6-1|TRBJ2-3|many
TGTGCCAGCTTACCTTACGGCGGGAGCACAGATACGCAGTATTTT
CASLPYGGSTDTQYF
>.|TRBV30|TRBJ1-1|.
TGTGCCTGGAACGGAGAACGGCGCGGGAACACTGAAGCTATCTTT
CAWNGERRGNTEAIF
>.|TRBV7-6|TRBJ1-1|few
TGTGCCAGCAGCTTAGCTCTGGCGGGCACTGAAGCTTTCTTT
CASSLALAGTEAFF
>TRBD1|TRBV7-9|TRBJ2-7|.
TGTGCCAGCAGTCAAGCGGCAGGGGGACCGGGCTACGAGCAGTACTTC
CASSQAAGGPGYEQYF
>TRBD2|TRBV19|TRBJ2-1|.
TGTGCCAGTAGTATCGAAGTAGCGGGAGTAGATGAGCAGTTCTTC
CASSIEVAGVDEQFF
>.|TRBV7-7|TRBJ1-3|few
TGTGCCAGCAGCCAGGACAGTAACTCTGGAAACACCATATATTTT
CASSQDSNSGNTIYF
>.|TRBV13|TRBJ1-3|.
TGTGCCAGCAGCTCCAATTCAGGGGAAACAAGAAACACCATATATTTT
CASSSNSGETRNTIYF
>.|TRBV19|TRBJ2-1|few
TGTGCCAGTAGTATAGGCGGTCCCCCCACAAGGGAGCAGTTCTTC
CASSIGGPPTREQFF
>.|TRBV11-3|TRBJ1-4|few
TGTGCCAGCAGCTTATTTGGGCACCCTAGTGAACTGTTTTTT
CASSLFGHPSELFF
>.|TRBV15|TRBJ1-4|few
TGTGCCACCAGCAGAGACAGGTCAACTAATGAAAAACTGTTTTTT
CATSRDRSTNEKLFF
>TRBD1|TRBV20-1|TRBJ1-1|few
TGCAGTGCTCGTAGGACAGGGTACACTGAAGCTTTCTTT
CSARRTGYTEAFF
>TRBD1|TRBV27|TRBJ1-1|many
TGTGCCAGGAGGACAGGGGACACTGAAGCTTTCTTT
CARRTGDTEAFF
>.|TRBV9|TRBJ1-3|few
TGTGCCAGCAGCCCTAAGGACCGCTACTCTGGAAACACCATATATTTT
CASSPKDRYSGNTIYF
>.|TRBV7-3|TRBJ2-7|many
TGTGCCAGCAGCTCGGTCGCGGGGGCGGAGCACTACGAGCAGTACTTC
CASSSVAGAEHYEQYF
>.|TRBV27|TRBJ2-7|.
TGTGCCAGCAGCCCCTCCGCCAGCTTAAGTGGGATCGAGCAGTACTTC
CASSPSASLSGIEQYF
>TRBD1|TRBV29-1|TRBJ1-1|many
TGCAGCGTCCCCAGGGGGTCCACTGAAGCTTTCTTT
CSVPRGSTEAFF
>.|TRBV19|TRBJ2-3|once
TGTGCCAGTAGTATATTCCCCGGGGGCACAGATACGCAGTATTTT
CASSIFPGGTDTQYF
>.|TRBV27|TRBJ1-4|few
TGTGCCAGCAGTCCCCGATGGGGGTCAGGTGAAAAACTGTTTTTT
CASSPRWGSGEKLFF
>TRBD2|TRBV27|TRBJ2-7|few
TGTGCCAGCAGAGCCTATAGCGGGCCCGCCTACGAGCAGTACTTC
CASRAYSGPAYEQYF
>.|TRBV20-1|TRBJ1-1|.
TGCAGTGCTAGGGGACACCTCAACACTGAAGCTTTCTTT
CSARGHLNTEAFF
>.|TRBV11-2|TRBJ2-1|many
TGTGCCAGCAGCTTAGTAGGGAACTACAATGAGCAGTTCTTC
CASSLVGNYNEQFF
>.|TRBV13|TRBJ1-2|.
TGTGCCAGCAGCCCTGCGAATAGGGAAATATTTAACTATGGCTACACCTTC
CASSPANREIFNYGYTF
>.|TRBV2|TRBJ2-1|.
TGTGCCAGCAGTGTTGTGACAGGCTCCTACAATGAGCAGTTCTTC
CASSVVTGSYNEQFF
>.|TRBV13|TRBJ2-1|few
TGTGCCAGCAGCCCCGCGGGTGGAGAGCAGTTCTTC
CASSPAGGEQFF
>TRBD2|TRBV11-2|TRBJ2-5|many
TGTGCCAGCAGCTTAGATGGGGCTAGCGGGGCTCAAGAGACCCAGTACTTC
CASSLDGASGAQETQYF
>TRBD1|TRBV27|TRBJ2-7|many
TGTGCCAGCAGTCTGACAGGGGCGGGGTACGAGCAGTACTTC
CASSLTGAGYEQYF
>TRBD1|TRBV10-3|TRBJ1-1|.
TGTGCCATCAGTGAGTGGGGGACAGACACTGAAGCTTTCTTT
CAISEWGTDTEAFF
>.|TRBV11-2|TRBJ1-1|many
TGTGCCAGCAGCTTATTGTCACTCGCCCTCGCTGGGGGGCAATCGTTTACTGAAGCTTTCTTT
CASSLLSLALAGGQSFTEAFF
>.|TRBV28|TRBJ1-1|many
TGTGCCAGCAGTTCCCTGACAGAGAACACTGAAGCTTTCTTT
CASSSLTENTEAFF
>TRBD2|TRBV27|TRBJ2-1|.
TGTGCCAGCAGCGCCGGGACTAGTTTTTCAAATGAGCAGTTCTTC
CASSAGTSFSNEQFF